The rows below give T cell receptor beta chains drawn from one sample of a study of tumor-infiltrating lymphocytes in primary liver carcinoma. TCRdb analysed the multiplex PCR reads with MiXCR anew, one entry per CDR3 protein. This table holds 320,000 or so distinct CDR3 sequences, 65% found once. The source material was peripheral blood. These receptors were taken from a man aged 35 to 55 with primary liver carcinoma and hepatitis B virus infection. Both conserved end residues are part of each CDR3. The D gene is left open where the match is weak. The size field is filled for only some rows; it gives once, few, many or a size class.

J gene: TRBJ2-3
V gene: TRBV7-9
D gene: .
clone size: many
CDR3 protein: CASSPKGVDTQYF
CDR3 DNA: TGTGCCAGCAGCCCAAAGGGGGTGGATACGCAGTATTTT

J gene: TRBJ1-1
V gene: TRBV5-6
D gene: .
clone size: .
CDR3 protein: CVSSRMNTEAFF
CDR3 DNA: TGTGTCAGCAGTCGTATGAACACTGAAGCTTTCTTT

J gene: TRBJ2-5
V gene: TRBV24-1
D gene: .
clone size: once
CDR3 protein: CATALGAQETQYF
CDR3 DNA: TGTGCCACCGCTTTGGGGGCCCAAGAAACCCAGTACTTC

J gene: TRBJ2-7
V gene: TRBV29-1
D gene: .
clone size: .
CDR3 protein: CGVAGTPPYEQYF
CDR3 DNA: TGCGGCGTTGCTGGGACTCCCCCCTACGAGCAGTACTTC

J gene: TRBJ2-3
V gene: TRBV5-4
D gene: TRBD2
clone size: .
CDR3 protein: CASSLRLAGSDTQYF
CDR3 DNA: TGTGCCAGCAGCTTGAGGTTAGCGGGGTCAGATACGCAGTATTTT

J gene: TRBJ2-1
V gene: TRBV5-5
D gene: TRBD2
clone size: many
CDR3 protein: CASSLALAVRDEQFF
CDR3 DNA: TGTGCCAGCAGCTTGGCACTAGCGGTAAGGGATGAGCAGTTCTTC

J gene: TRBJ2-7
V gene: TRBV4-3
D gene: TRBD1
clone size: many
CDR3 protein: CASSQRTGFEQYF
CDR3 DNA: TGCGCCAGCAGCCAACGGACAGGGTTCGAGCAGTACTTC

J gene: TRBJ2-7
V gene: TRBV11-2
D gene: TRBD2
clone size: .
CDR3 protein: CASSLRLAGAYEQCF
CDR3 DNA: TGTGCCAGCAGCTTACGACTAGCGGGAGCCTACGAGCAGTGCTTC

J gene: TRBJ2-1
V gene: TRBV11-1
D gene: .
clone size: .
CDR3 protein: CVGSSTEGSEQFF
CDR3 DNA: TGTGTCGGCAGCTCAACAGAGGGGAGTGAGCAGTTCTTC

J gene: TRBJ2-5
V gene: TRBV5-4
D gene: TRBD2
clone size: few
CDR3 protein: CARSSASGRVETQYF
CDR3 DNA: TGTGCCAGGAGCTCTGCTAGCGGGCGGGTGGAGACCCAGTACTTC

J gene: TRBJ2-2
V gene: TRBV5-5
D gene: .
clone size: few
CDR3 protein: CASSRKGGGESTGELFF
CDR3 DNA: TGTGCCAGCAGCCGTAAGGGAGGGGGTGAGAGCACCGGGGAGCTGTTTTTT

J gene: TRBJ2-7
V gene: TRBV12-3/TRBV12-4
D gene: TRBD1
clone size: .
CDR3 protein: CASSIGQGAYERYF
CDR3 DNA: TGTGCCAGCAGTATCGGGCAGGGGGCGTACGAGCGGTACTTC

J gene: TRBJ2-7
V gene: TRBV6-5
D gene: .
clone size: many
CDR3 protein: CASSRGSSYEQYF
CDR3 DNA: TGTGCCAGCAGTCGGGGTAGCTCCTACGAGCAGTACTTC

J gene: TRBJ2-1
V gene: TRBV11-2
D gene: TRBD2
clone size: .
CDR3 protein: CASMRLAGGKYNGQFF
CDR3 DNA: TGTGCCAGCATGAGGCTAGCGGGAGGAAAGTACAATGGGCAGTTCTTC

J gene: TRBJ1-2
V gene: TRBV2
D gene: TRBD1
clone size: few
CDR3 protein: CASSEQGAGTF
CDR3 DNA: TGTGCCAGCAGTGAACAGGGGGCAGGCACCTTC

J gene: TRBJ2-4
V gene: TRBV30
D gene: TRBD1
clone size: few
CDR3 protein: CAWSEGGGENIQYF
CDR3 DNA: TGTGCCTGGAGTGAAGGGGGCGGTGAAAACATTCAGTACTTC

J gene: TRBJ1-5
V gene: TRBV6-2/TRBV6-3
D gene: .
clone size: many
CDR3 protein: CASSRTGNQPQHF
CDR3 DNA: TGTGCCAGCAGTCGGACTGGGAATCAGCCCCAGCATTTT

J gene: TRBJ2-7
V gene: TRBV28
D gene: .
clone size: once
CDR3 protein: CASSPYGGTEQYF
CDR3 DNA: TGTGCCAGCAGTCCATACGGGGGGACAGAGCAGTACTTC